These T cell receptor beta chains were read from a single sample in a study of blood T cell repertoires in COVID-19. TCRdb keeps only in-frame clones here, not all; method: immunoSEQ multiplex PCR. The data hold about 74,000 clones, with over 70% observed a single time. The material sequenced was peripheral blood. These receptors came from a human donor in a cohort sampled during active COVID-19. The CDR3 runs from the conserved cysteine through the conserved F or W. Each record gives: V gene, clone size, J gene, D gene, CDR3 DNA, CDR3 protein. A D gene is named only where the DNA matches it firmly. A clone size is listed for some rows: how often the clone was seen (once, few, many), or a class if it is expanded.

V: TRBV7-9; size: .; J: TRBJ2-5; D: .; DNA: TGTGCCAGCAGCAACCGGGCCCGGGGGCAAGAGACCCAGTACTTC; CDR3: CASSNRARGQETQYF
V: TRBV28; size: .; J: TRBJ2-6; D: .; DNA: TGTGCCAGCCAAACCCCGGCTGGGGCCAACGTCCTGACTTTC; CDR3: CASQTPAGANVLTF
V: TRBV15; size: .; J: TRBJ2-1; D: .; DNA: TGTGCCACCAGCAGAGACGCGTGGAGGGCGAACAATGAGCAGTTCTTC; CDR3: CATSRDAWRANNEQFF
V: TRBV5-6; size: .; J: TRBJ2-3; D: TRBD1; DNA: TGTGCCAGCAGCTTCGGACAGGGCGCTAGCACAGATACGCAGTATTTT; CDR3: CASSFGQGASTDTQYF
V: TRBV11-3; size: .; J: TRBJ2-3; D: TRBD2; DNA: TGTGCCAGCAGCTTAGTAAGCGGGAGGGCCCCAGATACGCAGTATTTT; CDR3: CASSLVSGRAPDTQYF
V: TRBV6-5; size: .; J: TRBJ2-3; D: .; DNA: TGTGCCAGCAGCCTGGGCAGGAGCACAGATACGCAGTATTTT; CDR3: CASSLGRSTDTQYF
V: TRBV6-2/TRBV6-3; size: once; J: TRBJ2-5; D: .; DNA: TGTGCCAGCAGTAGGAGGGGGGGGCAAGAGACCCAGTACTTC; CDR3: CASSRRGGQETQYF
V: TRBV7-8; size: .; J: TRBJ1-5; D: .; DNA: TGTGCCAGCACCAAAGGGGGTCAGGGGAGCAATCAGCCCCAGCATTTT; CDR3: CASTKGGQGSNQPQHF
V: TRBV6-4; size: few; J: TRBJ2-2; D: .; DNA: TGTGCCAGCAGTCAGAACACCGGGGAGCTGTTTTTT; CDR3: CASSQNTGELFF
V: TRBV6-5; size: few; J: TRBJ2-2; D: TRBD1; DNA: TGTGCCAGCAGCTCCGGGACAGGGTTCGGCGGGGAGCTGTTTTTT; CDR3: CASSSGTGFGGELFF
V: TRBV5-8; size: .; J: TRBJ2-7; D: TRBD2; DNA: TGTGCCAGCAGCCCGTGGGAGGGGCTTGGCGAGCAGTACTTC; CDR3: CASSPWEGLGEQYF
V: TRBV9; size: .; J: TRBJ2-5; D: .; DNA: TGTGCCAGCAGCGTAGGCGGGGCCCTCCAAGAGACCCAGTACTTC; CDR3: CASSVGGALQETQYF
V: TRBV24-1; size: few; J: TRBJ2-3; D: .; DNA: TGTGCCTCCTCAGGGGGCGGGGGGCAGTATTTT; CDR3: CASSGGGGQYF
V: TRBV5-1; size: few; J: TRBJ2-2; D: TRBD1; DNA: TGCGCCAGCAGCTTGGAACAGGGGCGGGCCGGGGAGCTGTTTTTT; CDR3: CASSLEQGRAGELFF
V: TRBV7-9; size: once; J: TRBJ1-1; D: TRBD1; DNA: TGTGCCAGCAGCCCGAGGACAGGGGCCGCCGTGAACACTGAAGCTTTCTTT; CDR3: CASSPRTGAAVNTEAFF
V: TRBV19; size: .; J: TRBJ1-2; D: .; DNA: TGTGCCAGTAGTCCGACTAAAACAGGGAACTATGGCTACACCTTC; CDR3: CASSPTKTGNYGYTF
V: TRBV9; size: .; J: TRBJ2-3; D: .; DNA: TGTGCCAGCAGCGCATCCCAGGTCGGGGCAGATACGCAGTATTTT; CDR3: CASSASQVGADTQYF
V: TRBV7-2; size: .; J: TRBJ2-3; D: .; DNA: TGTGCCAGCAGCCCACGGAGGGGGCTTACAGATACGCAGTATTTT; CDR3: CASSPRRGLTDTQYF
V: TRBV19; size: .; J: TRBJ1-1; D: .; DNA: TGTGCCAGCCCCGCTCCGGGGGGCGTCACTGAAGCTTTCTTT; CDR3: CASPAPGGVTEAFF
V: TRBV7-9; size: few; J: TRBJ2-1; D: .; DNA: TGTGCCAGCAGCTCTGAGCTAGGTAGCTCCTACAATGAGCAGTTCTTC; CDR3: CASSSELGSSYNEQFF
V: TRBV19; size: once; J: TRBJ2-3; D: TRBD2; DNA: TGTGCCAGCAGCACAGCGGGAGCGGGCACAGATACGCAGTATTTT; CDR3: CASSTAGAGTDTQYF
V: TRBV6-2/TRBV6-3; size: .; J: TRBJ2-7; D: TRBD1; DNA: TGTGCCAGCAGTTCCGGACAGGGGGCTTGGTACCAGTACTTC; CDR3: CASSSGQGAWYQYF
V: TRBV7-2; size: .; J: TRBJ2-1; D: TRBD2; DNA: TGTGCCAGCAGCTTGCTGGCGGGAGGGCCGGGTCGTGAGCAGTTCTTC; CDR3: CASSLLAGGPGREQFF
V: TRBV3-1/TRBV3-2; size: .; J: TRBJ2-5; D: TRBD1; DNA: TGTGCCAGCACTCTTGGACAGGGGAAAGAGACCCAGTACTTC; CDR3: CASTLGQGKETQYF
V: TRBV11-1; size: once; J: TRBJ2-5; D: TRBD2; DNA: TGTGCCAGCAGCTTACCTAGCGGGGGGAACCAAGAGACCCAGTACTTC; CDR3: CASSLPSGGNQETQYF
V: TRBV2; size: .; J: TRBJ2-1; D: TRBD2; DNA: TGTGCCAGCAGGTTCGGGGGGTCCTACAATGAGCAGTTCTTC; CDR3: CASRFGGSYNEQFF
V: TRBV29-1; size: .; J: TRBJ1-2; D: .; DNA: TGCAGCGTTGAAAGGGAGCCGGTGGGGGCAAAGGGTGGCTACACCTTC; CDR3: CSVEREPVGAKGGYTF
V: TRBV27; size: few; J: TRBJ2-3; D: TRBD2; DNA: TGTGCCAGCACCCGACGTCTAGCGGGAAACACAGATACGCAGTATTTT; CDR3: CASTRRLAGNTDTQYF
V: TRBV27; size: few; J: TRBJ1-5; D: .; DNA: TGTGCCAGCGGCAGGGGAGGGGCCCAGCATTTT; CDR3: CASGRGGAQHF
V: TRBV7-2; size: .; J: TRBJ1-1; D: .; DNA: TGTGCCAGCAGCTTAATTAGGGGTCTGGGGGAAGCTTTCTTT; CDR3: CASSLIRGLGEAFF
V: TRBV7-3; size: once; J: TRBJ2-1; D: TRBD2; DNA: TGTGCCAGCAGCTCGGGCGGGGGTACGCACAATGAGCAGTTCTTC; CDR3: CASSSGGGTHNEQFF
V: TRBV7-2; size: .; J: TRBJ1-1; D: TRBD1; DNA: TGTGCCAGCAGCTTACGAGGACAGGGGGCGCAAGGCACTGAAGCTTTCTTT; CDR3: CASSLRGQGAQGTEAFF